Listed here is a single T cell receptor (beta chain). This clonotype has more than one count but fewer than ten. What this receptor recognizes is not known. No qualities accompany the bases; no much larger clone lies one base away. The donors were some 39 Caucasian individuals from Russia, aged about 6 to 100 years, who were systemically healthy. Approximately 11 milliliters of peripheral blood were drawn from each donor into EDTA-treated Vacutainer tubes. PBMCs were isolated by Ficoll-Paque density-gradient centrifugation, with at least 6 million obtained per sample. Trizol reagent was used to extract total RNA from PBMCs, with at least 6 micrograms per sample. For every donor, flow cytometry on a PBMC aliquot measured the percentage of naive CD45RAhigh/CD27high T cells. The cysteine opens and the phenylalanine closes a CDR3 of 17 amino acids. The DNA shown is the 51-base CDR3, in frame from base 1. The germline V gene (reference sequence) specifies MNHEY as CDR1 and SMNVEV as CDR2. At the junction V is shortened by 2 bases and J by 0 bases; bases outside the gene matches: 4.

The data derive from a study of blood T cells in healthy people across ages (dated by TCRdb to between 2015 and 2016). Study-wide context: In model experiments, template switching captured about one uniquely barcoded TCR beta cDNA molecule for every two T cells. Using deep sequencing normalized with unique cDNA molecular identifiers, the study measured how TCR beta repertoire diversity changes with age. Four age groups were formed from the donors: young (average roughly 15 years), middle-aged (approximately 42), aged (62) and long-lived (approximately 78). Using the same blood draw, the study looked at two additional independent replicas of 1 million unique cDNA reads for two donors, one aged 18 to 30 and the other aged 80 or older. Study-wide findings and limitations: Bulk unsorted PBMC profiling prevented conclusive comparison of naive and antigen-experienced compartments. Observed TCR beta diversity per million T cells fell roughly linearly with age, and a significant reduction was already apparent by age roughly 40. The long-lived group showed more naive CD4+ T cells, fewer expanded clones and increased TCR diversity than the aged group, suggesting age selection. A strong correlation was found between observed TCR beta diversity and the percentage of naive T cells measured by flow cytometry. Because donor CMV infection status was unknown, age-related changes in expanded clonotypes were potentially confounded. Estimates of total diversity based on one million sequenced T cells were regarded as lower bounds and as underestimates.

The library came from 5' RACE. Sequencing took place on an Illumina HiSeq 2500. A second roughly 6 to 11 cycle PCR used a sample-barcoded 5' primer and a J-beta primer mix. A unique molecular identifier was introduced onto each TCR beta cDNA molecule by a template-switch 5' adaptor carrying 12 random nucleotides. At least 2.5 million CDR3-containing paired-end reads were obtained from each sample. First-strand cDNA was synthesized from all RNA with the Mint cDNA synthesis kit, primed by a TRBC-specific oligonucleotide. Following uracil-DNA glycosylase treatment, all cDNA underwent a first 18-cycle PCR with the universal primers M1SS and BC2_uni_R. From the authors' description of their analysis: For normalization, 1 million high-quality reads were randomly selected from each sample, with every read carrying a distinct molecular identifier. Reads with shared molecular identifiers were discarded instead of being binned into consensus sequences. MiTCR, set to a Q25 quality threshold and the strictest error-elimination algorithm, was used for CDR3 identification, clonotype clustering and error correction. A nonparametric unseen species model with Euler transformation was used to estimate a lower bound on total TCR beta diversity. The raw public reads went through TCRdb reprocessing: fastp at Q25, MiXCR clone calling, in-frame beta chains kept. Records with the same CDR3 protein are collapsed into one entry carrying the most frequent genes and DNA. None of the V and J calls come from the authors' own analysis; TCRdb made them. The sample profile shows about 720,000 distinct CDR3 sequences; just under 25% of them were found once. Of the sample, approximately 3.7% is held by the ten largest clones.

These same records also appear under a second study, on T cells of mothers and their children. Drawing on the second study: Nine systemically healthy Caucasian individuals, comprising three mothers and their six children, were included as donors. cDNA synthesis used all of the extracted RNA, with 1.5 ug of RNA in each 15 ul reaction. In the second PCR, sample barcodes and 2-4 random nucleotides were introduced via the M1S primer. Each mother yielded over 8.5 million TCR beta CDR3 reads and each child 2.5 million to 3 million reads. Thymic selection shapes the output of TCR recombination in a similar way in related and unrelated pairs, and inherited differences have a minor effect. Related mother-child pairs always showed normalized repertoire overlap that was slightly higher than in unrelated mother-child pairs, though the difference was never significant. No persistent microchimeric T cell clones were found, with a detection sensitivity of approximately 110 clones per million clonotypes. In the study, deep NGS was used to compare the TCR beta repertoires of mothers and children, and features distinguishing related mother-child pairs from unrelated individuals were sought. The mean age was around 42 +/- 4 years for the mothers and 11 +/- 4 years for the children. Libraries were sequenced on Illumina HiSeq 2000 with 100+100 nt paired-end reads after adapter ligation with NEBNext reagents. To prevent cross-contamination, the mother and child libraries were prepared one month apart and sequenced in separate runs. For each donor, somewhere between roughly 500,000 and 2,300,000 distinct TCR beta clonotypes were identified. Naive TCR beta clonotypes were estimated from low-frequency clonotypes matched to each donor's FACS-determined naive share, without sorting.

The clonotype was recovered from a boy aged 5 to 17 in good health. The chain is made from TRBV27 and TRBJ2-3; TRBD2 aligns with 11 central bases. Sequencing was carried out using blood. The DNA is as follows: TGTGCCAGCAGTTTACGGGCTAGCGGGAGGAGCACAGATACGCAGTATTTT. This is translated as CASSLRASGRSTDTQYF.